The present entry profiles one TCR beta chain with its context. The germline gives CDR1 SGHRS, CDR2 YFSETQ. The CDR3 sequence is 12 residues long. Total RNA amounting to 3,500 to 4,000 ng went into each TCR library. TCRdb reprocessed the 5' RACE reads, keeping one entry per CDR3 protein, no DNA. This sample's clone table lists around 200,000 distinct CDR3 sequences. This record belongs to a study of monozygotic twins with inflammatory bowel disease. Specimen: blood. The chain combines TRBV5-1 with TRBJ1-1. The TCR was taken from a human donor with ulcerative colitis or Crohn's disease, or a healthy co-twin of an affected twin (not recorded which). The CDR3 sequence is CASSLSAGDAFF.